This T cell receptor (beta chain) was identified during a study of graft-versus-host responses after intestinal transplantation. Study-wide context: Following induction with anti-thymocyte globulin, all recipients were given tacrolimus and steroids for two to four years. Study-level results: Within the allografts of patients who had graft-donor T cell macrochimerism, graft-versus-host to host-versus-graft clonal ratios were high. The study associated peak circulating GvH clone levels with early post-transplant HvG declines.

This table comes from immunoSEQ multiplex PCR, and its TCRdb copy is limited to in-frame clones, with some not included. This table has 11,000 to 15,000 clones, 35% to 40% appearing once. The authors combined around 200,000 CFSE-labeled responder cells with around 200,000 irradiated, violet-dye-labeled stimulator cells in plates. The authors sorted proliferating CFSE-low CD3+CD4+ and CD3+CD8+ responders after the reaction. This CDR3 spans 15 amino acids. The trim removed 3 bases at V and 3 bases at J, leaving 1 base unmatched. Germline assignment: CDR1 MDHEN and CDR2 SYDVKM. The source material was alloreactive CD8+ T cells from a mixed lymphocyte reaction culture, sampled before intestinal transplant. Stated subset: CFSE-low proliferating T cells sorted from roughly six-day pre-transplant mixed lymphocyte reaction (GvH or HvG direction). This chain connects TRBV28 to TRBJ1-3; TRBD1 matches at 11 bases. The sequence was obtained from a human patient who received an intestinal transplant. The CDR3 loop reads CASSLGQGVGNTIYF. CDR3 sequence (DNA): TGTGCCAGCAGTTTGGGACAGGGGGTTGGAAACACCATATATTTT.